The source of this T cell receptor beta chain is a study of T cell repertoires in cytomegalovirus infection. Looking at the study overall: Public TCR beta signatures provided an indication of both CMV infection and a matching HLA type.

Study results and caveats: In two of eight donors, the top clonotype was HLA-C-restricted CMV-specific. Cumulative frequency of public TCR beta families picked out carriers of CMV plus the relevant HLA.

Turning to this clonotype: Its antigen is undetermined. One junction end disagrees with the germline gene, perhaps due to a read error.

TCRdb independently ran MiXCR on the reads; one entry per CDR3 protein. The sample yields around 740,000 distinct CDR3 sequences, about 40% seen once. This receptor was taken from a human donor in good health (CMV status not recorded). Some clones in this sample may be carry-over from other donors' samples. The sequenced material came from PBMCs.

CDR3: CVSSTAGTAFETQYF. CDR3 bases: TGTGTCAGCAGTACCGCGGGGACAGCCTTTGAGACCCAGTACTTC. This chain links TRBV12-3 or TRBV12-4 with TRBJ2-5; D might be TRBD1 (7 bases). The CDR3 length is 15 residues.